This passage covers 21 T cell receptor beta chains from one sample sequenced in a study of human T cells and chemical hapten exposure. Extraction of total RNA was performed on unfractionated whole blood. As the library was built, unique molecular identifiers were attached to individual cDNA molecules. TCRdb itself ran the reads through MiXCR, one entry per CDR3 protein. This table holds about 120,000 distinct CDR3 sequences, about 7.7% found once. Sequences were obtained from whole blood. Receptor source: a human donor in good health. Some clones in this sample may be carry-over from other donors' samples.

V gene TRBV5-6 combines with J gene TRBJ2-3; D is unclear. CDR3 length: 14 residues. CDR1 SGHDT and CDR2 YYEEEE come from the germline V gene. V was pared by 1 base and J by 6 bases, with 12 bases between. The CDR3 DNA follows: TGTGCCAGCAGCTTGTTACAAACAATTGATACGCAGTATTTT. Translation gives CASSLLQTIDTQYF.

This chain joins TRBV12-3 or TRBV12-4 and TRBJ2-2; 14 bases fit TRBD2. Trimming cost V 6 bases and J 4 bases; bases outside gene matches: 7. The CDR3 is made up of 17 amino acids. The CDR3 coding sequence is TGTGCCAGCAGGGGACTAGCGGGAGTTAGGTCCACCGGGGAGCTGTTTTTT. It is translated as CASRGLAGVRSTGELFF.

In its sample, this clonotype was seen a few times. The CDR3 loop reads CASSQGRLAGSYNEQFF. The CDR3 DNA is TGTGCCAGCAGCCAAGGTCGGTTAGCGGGCTCGTACAATGAGCAGTTCTTC. The chain recombines TRBV3-1 with TRBJ2-1; 7 bases line up with TRBD2. Trimming cost V 1 base and J 4 bases; bases outside gene matches: 10. This CDR3 comprises 17 residues. Looked up from germline, CDR1 is LGHDT and CDR2 is YNNKEL (reference sequence).

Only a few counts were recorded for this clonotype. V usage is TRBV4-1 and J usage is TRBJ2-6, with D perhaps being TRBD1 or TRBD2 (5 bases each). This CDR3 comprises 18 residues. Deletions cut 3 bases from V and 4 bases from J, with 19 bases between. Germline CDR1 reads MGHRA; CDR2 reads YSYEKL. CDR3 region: CASSHVPGPSPGANVLTF. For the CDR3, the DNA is TGCGCCAGCAGCCACGTCCCGGGACCTTCACCCGGGGCCAACGTCCTGACTTTC.

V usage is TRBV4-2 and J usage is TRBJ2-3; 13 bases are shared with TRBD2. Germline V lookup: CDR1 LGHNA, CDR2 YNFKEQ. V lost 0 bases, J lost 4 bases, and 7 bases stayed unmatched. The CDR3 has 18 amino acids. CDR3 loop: CASSQDGGLAGTADTQYF. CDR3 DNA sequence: TGTGCCAGCAGCCAAGATGGGGGACTAGCGGGGACCGCAGATACGCAGTATTTT.

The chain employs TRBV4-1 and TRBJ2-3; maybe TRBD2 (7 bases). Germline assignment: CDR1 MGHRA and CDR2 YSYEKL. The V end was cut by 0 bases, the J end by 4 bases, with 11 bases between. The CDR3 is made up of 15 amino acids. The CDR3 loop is CASSQERGAADTQYF. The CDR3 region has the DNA TGCGCCAGCAGCCAAGAACGGGGGGCCGCAGATACGCAGTATTTT.

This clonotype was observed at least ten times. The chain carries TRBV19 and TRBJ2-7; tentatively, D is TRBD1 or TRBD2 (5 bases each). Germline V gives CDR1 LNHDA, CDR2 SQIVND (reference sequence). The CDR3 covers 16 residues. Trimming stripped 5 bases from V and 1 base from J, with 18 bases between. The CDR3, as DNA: TGTGCCAGTAGTCCCCCCCGGGGCTCGAGGTCCTACGAGCAGTACTTC. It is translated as CASSPPRGSRSYEQYF. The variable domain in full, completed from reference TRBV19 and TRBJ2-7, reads DGGITQSPKYLFRKEGQNVTLSCEQNLNHDAMYWYRQDPGQGLRLIYYSQIVNDFQKGDIAEGYSVSREKKESFPLTVTSAQKNPTAFYLCASSPPRGSRSYEQYFGPGTRLTVT.

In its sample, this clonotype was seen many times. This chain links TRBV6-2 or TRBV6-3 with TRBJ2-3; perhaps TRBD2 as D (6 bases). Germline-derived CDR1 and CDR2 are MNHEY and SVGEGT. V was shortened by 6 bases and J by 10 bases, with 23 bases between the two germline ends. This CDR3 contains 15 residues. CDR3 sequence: CASSQTGLLLSAQYF. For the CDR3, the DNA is TGTGCCAGCAGCCAAACGGGACTTCTTCTTTCGGCGCAGTATTTT.

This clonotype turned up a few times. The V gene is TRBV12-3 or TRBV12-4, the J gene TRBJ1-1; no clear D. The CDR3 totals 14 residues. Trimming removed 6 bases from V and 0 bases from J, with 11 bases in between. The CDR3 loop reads CASSPEIMNTEAFF. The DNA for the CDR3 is TGTGCCAGCAGCCCGGAAATAATGAACACTGAAGCTTTCTTT.

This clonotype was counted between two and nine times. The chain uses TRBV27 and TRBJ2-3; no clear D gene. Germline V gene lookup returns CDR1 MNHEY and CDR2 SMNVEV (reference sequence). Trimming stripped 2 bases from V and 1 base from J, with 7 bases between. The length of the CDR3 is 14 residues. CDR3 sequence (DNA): TGTGCCAGCAGTTTAGAGATGGGCACAGATACGCAGTATTTT. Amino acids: CASSLEMGTDTQYF.

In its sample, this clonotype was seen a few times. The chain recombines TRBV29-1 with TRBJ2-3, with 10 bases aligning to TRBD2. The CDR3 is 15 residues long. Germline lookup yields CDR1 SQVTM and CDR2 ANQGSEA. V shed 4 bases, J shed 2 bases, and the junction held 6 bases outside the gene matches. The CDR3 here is CSVVASGSFTDTQYF. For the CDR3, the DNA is TGCAGCGTTGTAGCTAGCGGGAGCTTCACAGATACGCAGTATTTT.

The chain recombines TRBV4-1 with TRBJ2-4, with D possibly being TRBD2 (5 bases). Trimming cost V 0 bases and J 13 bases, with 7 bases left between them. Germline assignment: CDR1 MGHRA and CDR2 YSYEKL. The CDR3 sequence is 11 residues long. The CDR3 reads CASSQEREQYF. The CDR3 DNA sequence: TGCGCCAGCAGCCAAGAGAGGGAGCAGTACTTC.

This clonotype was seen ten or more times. The chain's CDR3 is CASRGQENTEAFF. The DNA for the CDR3 is TGTGCCAGCAGAGGACAGGAGAACACTGAAGCTTTCTTT. The rearrangement uses TRBV6-1 and TRBJ1-1, with 7 nucleotides matching TRBD1. Germline CDR1 and CDR2: MNHNS and SASEGT. Germline trimming cut 6 bases from V and 1 base from J; bases unmatched to any gene: 2. The CDR3 covers 13 residues.

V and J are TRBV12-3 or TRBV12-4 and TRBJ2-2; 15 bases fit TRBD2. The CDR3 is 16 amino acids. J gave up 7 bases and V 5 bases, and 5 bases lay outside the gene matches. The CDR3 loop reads CASSGLAGGPGGELFF. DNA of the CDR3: TGTGCCAGCAGTGGACTAGCGGGAGGGCCAGGCGGGGAGCTGTTTTTT.

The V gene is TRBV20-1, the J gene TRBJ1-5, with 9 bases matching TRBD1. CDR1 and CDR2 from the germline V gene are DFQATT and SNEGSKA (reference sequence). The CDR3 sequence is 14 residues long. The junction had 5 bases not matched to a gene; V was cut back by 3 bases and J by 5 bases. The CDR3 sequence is CSARMGQGYQPQHF. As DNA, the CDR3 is TGCAGTGCTAGGATGGGACAGGGCTATCAGCCCCAGCATTTT.

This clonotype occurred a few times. This CDR3 is CASTALGTYEQYF. As DNA, the CDR3 is TGTGCCAGCACCGCACTGGGGACCTACGAGCAGTACTTC. The chain combines TRBV6-6 with TRBJ2-7; D unclear. CDR1 is MNHNY and CDR2 is SVGAGI in the germline V gene (reference sequence). CDR3 length: 13 residues. V was cut by 7 bases and J by 2 bases, with 12 bases left in between.

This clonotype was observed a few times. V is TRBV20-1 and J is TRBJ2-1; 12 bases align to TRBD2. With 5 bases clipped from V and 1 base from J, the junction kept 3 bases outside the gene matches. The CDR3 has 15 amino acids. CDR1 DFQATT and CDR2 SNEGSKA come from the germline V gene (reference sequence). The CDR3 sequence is CSAAGTSGSYNEQFF. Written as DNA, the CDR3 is TGCAGTGCTGCCGGGACTAGCGGGTCCTACAATGAGCAGTTCTTC.

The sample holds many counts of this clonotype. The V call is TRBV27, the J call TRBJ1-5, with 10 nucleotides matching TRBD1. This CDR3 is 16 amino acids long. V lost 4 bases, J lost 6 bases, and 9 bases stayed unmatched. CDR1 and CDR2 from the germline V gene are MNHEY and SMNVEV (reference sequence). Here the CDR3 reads CASSSSGTGVSQPQHF. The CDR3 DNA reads TGTGCCAGCAGTTCCTCCGGGACAGGGGTAAGTCAGCCCCAGCATTTT.

CDR3 sequence (DNA): TGTGCCAGCAGCCTGGGCGGGGGAGTTAGCACAGATACGCAGTATTTT. It translates to CASSLGGGVSTDTQYF. V gene TRBV12-3 or TRBV12-4 combines with J gene TRBJ2-3; 7 positions match TRBD2. This CDR3 has 16 residues. V shed 6 bases and J 0 bases; nucleotides not matched to a gene: 9.

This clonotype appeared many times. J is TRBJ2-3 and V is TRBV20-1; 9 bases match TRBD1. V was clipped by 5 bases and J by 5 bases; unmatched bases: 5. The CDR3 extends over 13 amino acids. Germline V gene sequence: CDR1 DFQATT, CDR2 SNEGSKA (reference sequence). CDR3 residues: CSARDRAQDTQYF. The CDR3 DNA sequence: TGCAGTGCTCGGGACAGGGCCCAAGATACGCAGTATTTT.

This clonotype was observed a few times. The CDR3 here is CASSSALGQGDEKLFF. In DNA form, the CDR3 reads TGTGCCAGCAGCTCCGCCCTCGGACAGGGGGATGAAAAACTGTTTTTT. The rearrangement uses TRBV11-2 and TRBJ1-4, with 10 bases fitting TRBD1. This CDR3 has 16 amino acids. Unmatched junction bases numbered 8, after V lost 4 bases and J lost 6 bases. Per the germline V gene, CDR1 is SGHAT and CDR2 is FQNNGV.